Given below is one T cell receptor (beta chain) in context. Antigen: not known. The CDR3 runs 16 residues. Per the germline V gene, CDR1 is LGHNA and CDR2 is YNFKEQ. V trimming: 1 base; J trimming: 5 bases; junction bases outside the gene matches: 5. Only in-frame clones appear in the TCRdb table, and some are missing; sequencing was by immunoSEQ multiplex PCR. The sample records tens of thousands of clones, around 70% being singletons. This entry is derived from a study of vaccination effects on CD4 cells after COVID-19. Study results and caveats: Few convalescent patients, and no early post-infection timepoints, were available to the study.

ViraFEST used viral peptide pools to expand antigen-specific CD4+ T cells before sequencing. CD4+ T cells were isolated after 10 days of culture. Vaccinees lacked prior SARS-CoV-2 infection and tested negative for nucleocapsid antibodies. J is TRBJ2-5 and V is TRBV4-2; the match to TRBD2 covers 12 bases. The TCR originated in a human donor who received a COVID-19 vaccine. Material: CD4+ T cells from PBMCs cultured with SARS-CoV-2 spike peptides, obtained before COVID-19 vaccination. In nucleotides, the CDR3 is TGTGCCAGCAGCCAAGTTTCTAGCGGGGGGGCGGAGACCCAGTACTTC. Translating gives CASSQVSSGGAETQYF.